The T cell receptor beta chain under discussion was sequenced for a study of T cells in Graves' hyperthyroidism and ophthalmopathy. The overall study: Sampling of peripheral blood happened at initial diagnosis, prior to any treatment. The study, taken as a whole, reports: Ophthalmopathy was model-predicted a median about 6 months pre-onset.

V lost 6 bases, J lost 8 bases, and 5 bases stayed unmatched. Germline assignment: CDR1 SNHLY and CDR2 FYNNEI. This CDR3 has 12 amino acids. There are many counts of this clonotype. Antigen: not known. Criteria for exclusion of patients were uncontrolled infection, other autoimmune disease, pregnancy or lactation. Using more than 8 ml of fresh peripheral blood, PBMCs were prepared. TCR beta CDR3 sequences were amplified from RNA transcripts. A first-round RT-PCR of the TCR CDR3 used the HTBI primer set. TCRdb re-derived calls from the multiplex PCR reads in MiXCR, one entry per CDR3 protein. The repertoire has 300,000 to 450,000 distinct CDR3 sequences, about 15% of them found once; the top ten carry 20%.

This chain uses TRBV2 with TRBJ1-2; TRBD1 agrees at 8 bases. The material sequenced was blood. This receptor was identified in a woman in her twenties or thirties with Graves' ophthalmopathy. The CDR3 nucleotides are TGTGCCAGCAGGGACAGGGTGGACGGCTACACCTTC. Translating gives CASRDRVDGYTF. The full variable domain, its missing parts supplied by reference TRBV2 and TRBJ1-2, is EPEVTQTPSHQVTQMGQEVILRCVPISNHLYFYWYRQILGQKVEFLVSFYNNEISEKSEIFDDQFSVERPDGSNFTLKIRSTKLEDSAMYFCASRDRVDGYTFGSGTRLTVV.